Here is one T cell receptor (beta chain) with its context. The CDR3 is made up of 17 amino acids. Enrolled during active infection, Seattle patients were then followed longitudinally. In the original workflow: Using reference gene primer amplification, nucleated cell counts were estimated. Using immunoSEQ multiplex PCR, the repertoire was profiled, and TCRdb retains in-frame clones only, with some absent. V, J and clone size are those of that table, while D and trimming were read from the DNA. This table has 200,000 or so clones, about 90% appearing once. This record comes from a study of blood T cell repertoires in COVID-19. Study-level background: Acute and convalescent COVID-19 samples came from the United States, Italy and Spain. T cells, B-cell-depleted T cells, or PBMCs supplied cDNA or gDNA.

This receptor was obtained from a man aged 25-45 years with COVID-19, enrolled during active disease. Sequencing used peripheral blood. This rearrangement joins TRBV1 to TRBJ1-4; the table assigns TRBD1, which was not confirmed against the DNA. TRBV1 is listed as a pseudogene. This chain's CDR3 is CTSSQDPLSGVYEKLFF. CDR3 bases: TGCACCAGCAGCCAAGATCCTCTATCAGGGGTCTACGAAAAACTGTTTTTT.